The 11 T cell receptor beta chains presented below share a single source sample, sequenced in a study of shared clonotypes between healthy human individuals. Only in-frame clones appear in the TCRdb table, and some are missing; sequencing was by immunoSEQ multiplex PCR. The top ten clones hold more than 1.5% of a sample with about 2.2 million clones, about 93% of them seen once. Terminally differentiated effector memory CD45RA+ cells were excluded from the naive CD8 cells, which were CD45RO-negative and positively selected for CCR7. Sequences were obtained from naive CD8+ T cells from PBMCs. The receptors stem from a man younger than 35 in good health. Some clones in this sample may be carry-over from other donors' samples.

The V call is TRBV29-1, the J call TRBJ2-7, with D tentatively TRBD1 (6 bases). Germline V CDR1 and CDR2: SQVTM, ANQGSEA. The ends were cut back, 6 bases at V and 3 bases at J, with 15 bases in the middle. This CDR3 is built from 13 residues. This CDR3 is CSVLTGHDYEQYF. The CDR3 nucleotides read TGCAGCGTCCTGACGGGACACGACTACGAGCAGTACTTC.

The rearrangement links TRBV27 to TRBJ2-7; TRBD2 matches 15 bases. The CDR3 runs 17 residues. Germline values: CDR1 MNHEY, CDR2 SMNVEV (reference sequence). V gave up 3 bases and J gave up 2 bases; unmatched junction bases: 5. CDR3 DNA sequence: TGTGCCAGCAGTTTTCTCTGGACTAGCGGGAGGGCCTACGAGCAGTACTTC. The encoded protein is CASSFLWTSGRAYEQYF.

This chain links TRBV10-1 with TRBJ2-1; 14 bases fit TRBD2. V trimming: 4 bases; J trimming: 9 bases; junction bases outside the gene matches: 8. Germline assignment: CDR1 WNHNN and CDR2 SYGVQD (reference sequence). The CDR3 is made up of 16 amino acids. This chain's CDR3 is CASSATSGRAFGEQFF. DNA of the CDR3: TGCGCCAGCAGTGCGACTAGCGGGAGGGCCTTTGGTGAGCAGTTCTTC.

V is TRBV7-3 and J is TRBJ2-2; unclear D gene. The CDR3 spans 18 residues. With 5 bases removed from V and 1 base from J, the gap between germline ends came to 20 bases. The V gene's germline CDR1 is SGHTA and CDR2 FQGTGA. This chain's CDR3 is CASSPYGALTRNTGELFF. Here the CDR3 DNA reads TGTGCCAGCAGCCCCTATGGAGCTTTAACCAGGAACACCGGGGAGCTGTTTTTT.

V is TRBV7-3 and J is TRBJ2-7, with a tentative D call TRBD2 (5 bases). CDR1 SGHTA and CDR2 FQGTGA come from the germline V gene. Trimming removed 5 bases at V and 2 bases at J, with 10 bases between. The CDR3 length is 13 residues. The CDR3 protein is CASSRTGTYEQYF. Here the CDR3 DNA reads TGTGCCAGCAGCAGGACGGGAACCTACGAGCAGTACTTC.

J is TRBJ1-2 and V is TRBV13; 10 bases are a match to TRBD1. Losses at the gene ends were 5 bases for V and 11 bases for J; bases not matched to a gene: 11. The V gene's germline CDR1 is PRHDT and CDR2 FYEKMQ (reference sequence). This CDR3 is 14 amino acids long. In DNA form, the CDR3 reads TGTGCCAGCAGCATGGGACAGGGGTGGAGAAGTTACACCTTC. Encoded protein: CASSMGQGWRSYTF.

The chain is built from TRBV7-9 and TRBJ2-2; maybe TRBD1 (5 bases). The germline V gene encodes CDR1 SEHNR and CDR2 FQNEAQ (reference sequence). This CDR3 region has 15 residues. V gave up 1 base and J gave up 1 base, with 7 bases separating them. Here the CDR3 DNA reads TGTGCCAGCAGCTTAGGAAGGGGGAACACCGGGGAGCTGTTTTTT. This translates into CASSLGRGNTGELFF.

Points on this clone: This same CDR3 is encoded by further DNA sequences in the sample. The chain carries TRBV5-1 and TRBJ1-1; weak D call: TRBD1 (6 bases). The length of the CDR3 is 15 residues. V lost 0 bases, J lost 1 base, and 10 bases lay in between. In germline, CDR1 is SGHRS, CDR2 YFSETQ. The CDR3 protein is CASSLVPGENTEAFF. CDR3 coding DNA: TGCGCCAGCAGCTTGGTGCCAGGGGAGAACACTGAAGCTTTCTTT.

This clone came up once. This chain's CDR3 is CASSYAGTVNEQFF. Here the CDR3 DNA reads TGTGCCAGCAGTTACGCCGGGACAGTCAATGAGCAGTTCTTC. This chain links TRBV6-5 with TRBJ2-1; 7 positions agree with TRBD1. Germline V gene lookup returns CDR1 MNHEY and CDR2 SVGAGI. V lost 2 bases and J lost 6; bases outside the gene matches: 4. This CDR3 is built from 14 residues.

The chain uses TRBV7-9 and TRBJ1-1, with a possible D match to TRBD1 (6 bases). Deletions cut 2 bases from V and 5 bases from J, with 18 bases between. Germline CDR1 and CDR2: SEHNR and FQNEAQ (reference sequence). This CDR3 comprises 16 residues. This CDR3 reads CASSLPLAGDHTEAFF. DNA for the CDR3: TGTGCCAGCAGCTTACCCCTGGCAGGGGATCATACTGAAGCTTTCTTT.

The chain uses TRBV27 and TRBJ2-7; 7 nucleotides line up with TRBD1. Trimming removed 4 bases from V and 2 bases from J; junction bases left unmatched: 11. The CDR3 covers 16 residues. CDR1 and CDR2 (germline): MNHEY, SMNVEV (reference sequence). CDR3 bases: TGTGCCAGCAGTTGGTCCGGAGGACAGGTCCCCTACGAGCAGTACTTC. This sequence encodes CASSWSGGQVPYEQYF.